This T cell receptor beta chain is drawn from a study of T cell changes during pregnancy in multiple sclerosis. Method: immunoSEQ multiplex PCR; TCRdb's copy keeps in-frame clones and lacks some. The top ten clones hold 2.5% to 3.5% of a sample with tens of thousands of clones, roughly 90% of them seen once. The CDR3 is 13 amino acids. Trimming stripped 6 bases from V and 1 base from J, with 9 bases between. CDR1 and CDR2 from the germline V gene are SNHLY and FYNNEI. This rearrangement joins TRBV2 to TRBJ1-1, with D possibly being TRBD1 (6 bases). The specimen comprised peripheral blood, sampled in the third trimester of pregnancy. The receptor comes from a female donor in good health, enrolled as a control in a pregnancy study. CDR3 coding DNA: TGTGCCAGCAGGATACAGGGGAACACTGAAGCTTTCTTT. Translating it yields CASRIQGNTEAFF.